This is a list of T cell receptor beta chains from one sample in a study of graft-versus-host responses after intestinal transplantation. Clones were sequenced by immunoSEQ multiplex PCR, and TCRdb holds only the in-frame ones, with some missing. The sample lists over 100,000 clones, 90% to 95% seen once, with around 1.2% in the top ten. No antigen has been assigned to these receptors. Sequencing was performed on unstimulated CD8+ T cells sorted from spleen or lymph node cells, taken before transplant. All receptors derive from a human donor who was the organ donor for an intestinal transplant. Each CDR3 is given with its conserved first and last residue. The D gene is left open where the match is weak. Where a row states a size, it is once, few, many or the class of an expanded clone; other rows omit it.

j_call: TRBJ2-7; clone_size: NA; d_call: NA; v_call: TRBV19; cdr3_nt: TGTGCCAGTAGTATAGCGATAGGGAACTACGAGCAGTACTTC; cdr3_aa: CASSIAIGNYEQYF
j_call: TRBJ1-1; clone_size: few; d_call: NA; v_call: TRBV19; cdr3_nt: TGTGCCAGTCGTGGCCGGGGAGTGATGAACACTGAAGCTTTCTTT; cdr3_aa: CASRGRGVMNTEAFF
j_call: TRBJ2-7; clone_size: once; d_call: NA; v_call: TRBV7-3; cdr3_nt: TGTGCCAGCAGTCCCGACCCGGTGAGTTACGAGCAGTACTTC; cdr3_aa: CASSPDPVSYEQYF
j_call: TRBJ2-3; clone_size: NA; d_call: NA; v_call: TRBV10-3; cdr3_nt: TGTGCCATCAGTGCAGGGTCCACAGATACGCAGTATTTT; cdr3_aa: CAISAGSTDTQYF
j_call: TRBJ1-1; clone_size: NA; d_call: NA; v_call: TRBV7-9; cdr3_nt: TGTGCCAGCAGCTTTGGGGAGAACACTGAAGCTTTCTTT; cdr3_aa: CASSFGENTEAFF
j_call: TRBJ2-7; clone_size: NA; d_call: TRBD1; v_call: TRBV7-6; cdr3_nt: TGTGCCAGCAGCTTAGAAACAGGGGGTGGGTCCGAGCAGTACTTC; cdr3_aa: CASSLETGGGSEQYF
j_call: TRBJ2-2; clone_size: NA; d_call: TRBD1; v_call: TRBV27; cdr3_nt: TGTGCCAGCAGTTTTACCCGGGACAGGCCTCTTCGGGAGGAGCTGTTTTTT; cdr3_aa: CASSFTRDRPLREELFF
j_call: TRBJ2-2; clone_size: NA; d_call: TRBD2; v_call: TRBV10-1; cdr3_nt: TGCGCCAGCAGCCCCGGGGGGGCGGGGACCGGGGAGCTGTTTTTT; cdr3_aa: CASSPGGAGTGELFF
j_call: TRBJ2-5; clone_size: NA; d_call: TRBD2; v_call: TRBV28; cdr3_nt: TGTGCCAGCAGTTTTAGGACTAGCGGGAAAGGGGTCGGGAGGCGGGAGACCCAGTACTTC; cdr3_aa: CASSFRTSGKGVGRRETQYF
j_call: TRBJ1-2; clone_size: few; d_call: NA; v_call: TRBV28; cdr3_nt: TGTGCCAGCAGAAGGGGCTATGGCTACACCTTC; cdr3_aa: CASRRGYGYTF
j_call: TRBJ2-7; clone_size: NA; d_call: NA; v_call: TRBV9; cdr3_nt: TGTGCCAGCAGCTTAAGCCAGGGGTACGAGCAGTACTTC; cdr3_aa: CASSLSQGYEQYF
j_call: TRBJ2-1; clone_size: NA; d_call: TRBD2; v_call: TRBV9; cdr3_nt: TGTGCCAGTAGCGTAGCGGGAGGGCCCGATGAGCAGTTCTTC; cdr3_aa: CASSVAGGPDEQFF
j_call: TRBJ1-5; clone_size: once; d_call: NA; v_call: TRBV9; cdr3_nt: TGTGCCAGCAGCCTGGAGGGCGATCAGCCCCAGCATTTT; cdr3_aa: CASSLEGDQPQHF
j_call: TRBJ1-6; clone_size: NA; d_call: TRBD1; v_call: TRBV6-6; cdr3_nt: TGTGCCAGCAGTTACGGGAGGGTGACAGGGAACTCACCCCTCCACTTT; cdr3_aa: CASSYGRVTGNSPLHF
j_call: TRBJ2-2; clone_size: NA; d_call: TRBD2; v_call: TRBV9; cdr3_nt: TGTGCCAGCAGCGTAGCAAGCGGGAGCGGCACCGGGGAGCTGTTTTTT; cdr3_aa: CASSVASGSGTGELFF
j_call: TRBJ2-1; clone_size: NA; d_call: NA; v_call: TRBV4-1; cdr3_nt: TGCGCCAGCAGCCAAGATGAGGGTAGCTCCTACAATGAGCAGTTCTTC; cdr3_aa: CASSQDEGSSYNEQFF
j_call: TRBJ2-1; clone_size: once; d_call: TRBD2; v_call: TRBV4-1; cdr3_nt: TGCGCCAGCAGCCAAGAAGGACTAGCGGTCAATGAGCAGTTCTTC; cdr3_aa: CASSQEGLAVNEQFF
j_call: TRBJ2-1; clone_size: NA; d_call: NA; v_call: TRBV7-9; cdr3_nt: TGTGCCAGCAGCCCTCGAATAGGTACCTACAATGAGCAGTTCTTC; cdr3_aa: CASSPRIGTYNEQFF
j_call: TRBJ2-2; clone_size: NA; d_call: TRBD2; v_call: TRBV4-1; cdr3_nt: TGCGCCAGCAGCCTGACTAGCCTCGGGGAGCTGTTTTTT; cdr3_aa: CASSLTSLGELFF
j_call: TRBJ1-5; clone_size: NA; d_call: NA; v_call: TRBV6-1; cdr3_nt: TGTGCCAGCAGTGAATGGGGCAATCAGCCCCAGCATTTT; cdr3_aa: CASSEWGNQPQHF
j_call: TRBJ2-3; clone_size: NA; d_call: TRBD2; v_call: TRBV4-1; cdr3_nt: TGCGCCAGCAGCTTGACTAGCGGGAGCGTGGGGACAGATACGCAGTATTTT; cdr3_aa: CASSLTSGSVGTDTQYF
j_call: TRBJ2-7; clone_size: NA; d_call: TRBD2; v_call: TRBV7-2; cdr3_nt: TGTGCCAGCAGCCGGGGACTAGCGGGAGGGGCCCCCTACGAGCAGTACTTC; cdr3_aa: CASSRGLAGGAPYEQYF
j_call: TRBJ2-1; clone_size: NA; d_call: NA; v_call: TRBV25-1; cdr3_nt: TGTGCCAGCAGTGAACTGTACAAGGTCAATGAGCAGTTCTTC; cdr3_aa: CASSELYKVNEQFF
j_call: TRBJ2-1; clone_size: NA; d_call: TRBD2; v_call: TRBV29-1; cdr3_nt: TGCAGCGTTGGCGGGAGCACAAATGAGCAGTTCTTC; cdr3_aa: CSVGGSTNEQFF